Listed below are T cell receptor beta chains from one sample, sequenced in a study of identical twins. TCRdb reprocessed the 5' RACE reads with MiXCR, giving one entry per CDR3 protein. The sample lists approximately 530,000 distinct CDR3 sequences; about a fifth were seen once. These sequences were also reported in another study, on yellow fever vaccine responses in identical twins.

Sequencing was performed on CD4+ T cells sorted from blood. The receptors were gathered from a woman aged 18-29 years in good health. The CDR3 runs from the conserved cysteine through the conserved F or W. The D gene is left open where the match is weak. Expanded clones get a size class; other rows say once, few or many, or leave the size out.

.	TRBD2	TRBV5-1	TRBJ2-1	CASSLRLAGGPGEQFF	TGCGCCAGCAGCTTGAGGCTAGCGGGAGGGCCTGGTGAGCAGTTCTTC
.	.	TRBV7-9	TRBJ2-1	CASSLEGVELYNEQFF	TGTGCCAGCAGCTTAGAGGGGGTTGAACTCTACAATGAGCAGTTCTTC
few	.	TRBV12-3/TRBV12-4	TRBJ2-7	CASSLFNPTGLSSYEQYF	TGTGCCAGCAGTTTGTTTAACCCCACGGGCTTATCCTCCTACGAGCAGTACTTC
few	.	TRBV29-1	TRBJ2-4	CSVLAVAKNIQYF	TGCAGCGTTCTGGCCGTGGCCAAAAACATTCAGTACTTC
few	.	TRBV12-3/TRBV12-4	TRBJ2-3	CASCPWAGDTQYF	TGTGCCAGCTGCCCCTGGGCGGGAGATACGCAGTATTTT
.	.	TRBV10-3	TRBJ1-6	CAISERGAGNSPLHF	TGTGCCATCAGTGAGCGGGGGGCTGGGAATTCACCCCTCCACTTT
few	.	TRBV10-3	TRBJ2-1	CAISGGDASYNEQFF	TGTGCCATCAGTGGAGGGGACGCATCCTACAATGAGCAGTTCTTC
.	.	TRBV5-4	TRBJ1-1	CASSFVELGTEAFF	TGTGCCAGCAGCTTCGTAGAGTTGGGCACTGAAGCTTTCTTT
few	.	TRBV2	TRBJ2-1	CASSDPGASAVLEFF	TGTGCCAGCAGTGACCCCGGGGCTAGCGCGGTCTTGGAGTTCTTC
few	TRBD1	TRBV10-1	TRBJ2-5	CASRDRGTETQYF	TGCGCCAGCAGGGACAGGGGGACAGAGACCCAGTACTTC
.	.	TRBV27	TRBJ2-3	CASSLSPGPSTDTQYF	TGTGCCAGCAGTTTATCGCCGGGGCCTAGCACAGATACGCAGTATTTT
few	.	TRBV5-1	TRBJ2-2	CASSPEKGNTGELFF	TGCGCCAGCAGCCCAGAAAAGGGAAACACCGGGGAGCTGTTTTTT
few	.	TRBV9	TRBJ1-6	CASSKQGRASPLHF	TGTGCCAGCAGCAAACAGGGACGAGCTTCACCCCTCCACTTT
.	.	TRBV10-3	TRBJ2-7	CAISDIGREQYF	TGTGCCATCAGTGACATAGGGCGTGAGCAGTACTTC
few	TRBD1	TRBV3-1	TRBJ2-1	CASEGQGYSHYRAYNEQFF	TGTGCCAGCGAGGGACAGGGCTACTCTCATTACAGGGCCTACAATGAGCAGTTCTTC
few	.	TRBV29-1	TRBJ1-1	CSVAGTKNTEAFF	TGCAGCGTTGCCGGGACAAAGAACACTGAAGCTTTCTTT
.	TRBD2	TRBV20-1	TRBJ2-5	CSAKDSGRQETQYF	TGCAGTGCCAAAGATAGCGGGAGGCAGGAGACCCAGTACTTC
.	TRBD2	TRBV15	TRBJ2-1	CATSRTSGKSYEQFF	TGTGCCACCAGCCGGACTAGCGGGAAGAGCTATGAGCAGTTCTTC
.	TRBD2	TRBV29-1	TRBJ2-1	CSGSPGLAPSEQFF	TGCAGCGGATCCCCGGGACTAGCCCCCAGTGAGCAGTTCTTC
.	.	TRBV10-2	TRBJ1-1	CASSERRDTEAFF	TGCGCCAGCAGTGAGCGGCGGGACACTGAAGCTTTCTTT
.	TRBD1	TRBV5-1	TRBJ1-6	CASSRIQGAGSPLHF	TGCGCCAGCAGCCGCATACAGGGGGCGGGTTCACCCCTCCACTTT
few	TRBD1	TRBV7-9	TRBJ1-1	CASSIQGASTEAFF	TGTGCCAGCAGTATACAGGGGGCGAGCACTGAAGCTTTCTTT
.	.	TRBV3-1	TRBJ2-7	CASSDAGTGIYEQYF	TGTGCCAGCAGCGACGCCGGGACGGGGATCTACGAGCAGTACTTC
few	.	TRBV20-1	TRBJ2-7	CSARDGLRKDEQYF	TGCAGTGCTCGGGACGGGCTGAGAAAGGACGAGCAGTACTTC
.	TRBD1	TRBV29-1	TRBJ2-3	CSAGQRSLDTQYF	TGCAGCGCGGGACAGAGGTCCTTGGATACGCAGTATTTT
.	TRBD1	TRBV5-1	TRBJ2-1	CASSSRTGGHNEQFF	TGCGCCAGCAGCTCACGGACAGGGGGTCACAATGAGCAGTTCTTC
.	.	TRBV20-1	TRBJ1-1	CSAPGGANTEAFF	TGCAGTGCCCCGGGGGGAGCTAACACTGAAGCTTTCTTT
.	TRBD2	TRBV9	TRBJ2-7	CASSVGTSGRIGEQYF	TGTGCCAGCAGCGTAGGGACTAGCGGGAGGATAGGCGAGCAGTACTTC